This TCR beta chain emerged from a study of read filtering for tumor transcriptome and immune sequencing. Study-level background: The cohort had roughly 16 men and approximately 13 women aged roughly 45 to 90, mean about 68 years. TCR-mapped reads were about 4.05 to 11 million with IR-seq versus roughly 80 to 1273 with RNA-seq. General study points: Even smaller IR-seq throughput identified most shared clonotypes. Sorted CD138-negative bone marrow cells were not purified T cells.

From 350 to 500 ng of RNA, a library with molecular barcoded alpha/delta and beta/gamma adaptors was made. Each CDR3 protein gets one entry after TCRdb re-called the reads with MiXCR. Of over 25,000 distinct CDR3 sequences listed, roughly 14% are singletons. Trimming stripped 6 bases from V and 4 bases from J, with 8 bases between. The germline V gene encodes CDR1 MNHEY and CDR2 SVGAGI. This CDR3 is built from 12 residues. This clonotype was seen at least ten times. Its antigen remains unknown. The sequence was obtained from a donor at least 40 years old with multiple myeloma. V and J are TRBV6-5 and TRBJ2-3; no firm D call. The source material was a population of CD138-negative cells sorted from bone marrow. CDR3 amino acids: CASSRLSDTQYF. For the CDR3, the DNA is TGTGCCAGCAGCCGACTGTCAGATACGCAGTATTTT.